This T cell receptor beta chain originates from a study of CD8+CD57+ T cells in acquired aplastic anemia. Turning to the study itself: The mean DNA yield obtained from sorted CD4+ and CD8+ cells came to approximately 3.2 ug.

The template for TCR beta VDJ and CDR3 sequence profiling was genomic DNA. TCRdb fed the reads into MiXCR, producing one record per CDR3 protein. This sample carries about 270,000 distinct CDR3 sequences, roughly three fifths of them seen once, and the ten largest clones take approximately 8.2%. Comment on this clonotype: Its antigen is still unknown. Its ends do not fully match the called genes, so a read error is possible.

CDR1 is SGHDT, CDR2 YYEEEE, per germline. This CDR3 comprises 14 residues. General study points: Both patients and controls carried the same twenty-nine CD8+ CDR3 sequences.

The rearrangement joins TRBV5-6 to TRBJ2-5; possible D gene TRBD2, 6 bases. The J call may be in error: the DNA end matches TRBJ2-7 better. The receptor was isolated from a human donor with severe aplastic anemia or a healthy control (not recorded which). Sequencing was performed on sorted CD4+, CD8+, or CD8+CD57+ T cells (not recorded which) from PBMCs. The CDR3 here is CASSLAGVSHEQYF. Here the CDR3 DNA reads TGTGCCAGCAGCTTGGCGGGGGTCTCCCACGAGCAGTACTTC.